This is a list of T cell receptor beta chains from one sample in a study of T cells after yellow fever vaccination. A single record per CDR3 protein comes from TCRdb applying MiXCR to the 5' RACE reads. The sample records more than 300,000 distinct CDR3 sequences, 6.8% being singletons. Sequencing was performed on PBMCs, taken around 45 days after the first yellow fever vaccination. The receptors here all came from a man aged 18 to 30 who received the YFV17D yellow fever vaccine. Both conserved end residues are part of each CDR3. Each record gives: V gene, CDR3 length, CDR3 protein.

>TRBV6-5|16
CASSYSFGDGVAGYTF
>TRBV5-1|14
CASSLIPGANVLTF
>TRBV4-1|18
CASSQEGGSGTVNTEAFF
>TRBV12-3/TRBV12-4|13
CASSQRQGHEQFF
>TRBV5-1|15
CASSLEGQGDYGYTF
>TRBV7-9|16
CASSLTTVVGGNIQYF
>TRBV28|15
CASRAGTRRVGEQFF
>TRBV15|14
CATRGVGVIDEQFF
>TRBV7-6|16
CASSPVSGGSKETRYF
>TRBV20-1|13
CSAPPSSVNEQFF
>TRBV5-1|13
CASREGESYGYTF
>TRBV18|13
CASSLLTDTEAFF
>TRBV5-1|18
CASSLDPGSGGPTNEQYF
>TRBV20-1|13
CSALKPLENEQFF
>TRBV11-1|16
CASSLGLADTTDTQYF
>TRBV7-9|12
CASSRTEDEQYF
>TRBV12-3/TRBV12-4|14
CASSPRGYTGELFF
>TRBV5-1|13
CASSSPGPGELFF
>TRBV3-1|15
CASSQEKNRADTQYF
>TRBV7-2|16
CASSLLETADNSPLHF
>TRBV28|15
CASSGESSYNSPLHF
>TRBV9|14
CASSDSGVQETQYF
>TRBV7-9|14
CASSLPGTVQPQHF
>TRBV5-1|15
CASSLQEVVDTEAFF
>TRBV11-1|19
CASSLESQPGTSRTDTQYF
>TRBV19|16
CASSISDGGAKNIQYF
>TRBV16|12
CASSQMDQGYTF
>TRBV7-2|13
CASSIGQSWPQHF
>TRBV29-1|12
CSAAERGETQYF
>TRBV4-3|15
CASSQDAGDGEKLFF
>TRBV5-5|15
CASSPGRQSTDTQYF
>TRBV18|14
CASSTGSYDQPQHF
>TRBV11-2|15
CASSSGLRRPYEQYF
>TRBV7-2|15
CASSLAGDRSYEQYF
>TRBV21-1|13
CASHCGGSQPQHF
>TRBV5-6|16
CASSPGHPSSYNEQFF
>TRBV10-3|12
CAITTITGELFF